Following are 8 T cell receptor beta chains from one sample sequenced in a study of blood T cell repertoires in COVID-19. The assay was immunoSEQ multiplex PCR, and TCRdb's table has in-frame clones only and misses some. This table has about 150,000 clones, 80% to 90% appearing once. The sample taken for sequencing was peripheral blood. These receptors all come from a woman aged 40 to 50 with acute or convalescent COVID-19.

The rearrangement joins TRBV19 to TRBJ2-3; TRBD2 is a possible D gene (6 bases). The CDR3 covers 15 residues. CDR1 LNHDA and CDR2 SQIVND come from the germline V gene (reference sequence). V lost 4 bases and J lost 2, with 13 bases in between. The chain's CDR3 is CASSKDAGITDTQYF. The DNA for the CDR3 is TGTGCCAGTAGTAAGGACGCGGGGATCACAGATACGCAGTATTTT. Looking up the rest from reference TRBV19 and TRBJ2-3 gives the full variable domain: DGGITQSPKYLFRKEGQNVTLSCEQNLNHDAMYWYRQDPGQGLRLIYYSQIVNDFQKGDIAEGYSVSREKKESFPLTVTSAQKNPTAFYLCASSKDAGITDTQYFGPGTRLTVL.

The chain combines TRBV9 with TRBJ2-5, with D perhaps matching TRBD1 (5 bases). There are 14 residues in the CDR3. Per the germline V gene, CDR1 is SGDLS and CDR2 is YYNGEE. V was pared by 2 bases and J by 2 bases, with 10 bases between. The CDR3 DNA reads as TGTGCCAGCAGCGTGTCGGACACTCAAGAGACCCAGTACTTC. Encoded protein: CASSVSDTQETQYF. The entire variable domain, with the rest obtained from reference TRBV9 and TRBJ2-5, is as follows: DSGVTQTPKHLITATGQRVTLRCSPRSGDLSVYWYQQSLDQGLQFLIQYYNGEERAKGNILERFSAQQFPDLHSELNLSSLELGDSALYFCASSVSDTQETQYFGPGTRLLVL.

This chain links TRBV7-8 with TRBJ1-1; 8 bases are shared with TRBD1. The germline V gene has CDR1 SGHVS and CDR2 FQNEAQ. The CDR3 has 15 residues. V dropped 4 bases and J dropped 3; count of bases not matched to a gene: 7. This CDR3 reads CASSSGQGGYTEAFF. CDR3 nucleotide sequence: TGTGCCAGCAGCTCAGGACAGGGAGGTTACACTGAAGCTTTCTTT.

The sample holds one count of this clone. The genes are TRBV28 and TRBJ1-2; D may be TRBD1 (6 bases). CDR3 size: 12 residues. CDR1 and CDR2 from the germline V gene are MDHEN and SYDVKM. Trimming cost V 8 bases and J 6 bases, with 13 bases left between them. Here the CDR3 reads CASRIGGDGYTF. The CDR3 DNA follows: TGTGCCAGCCGAATTGGGGGCGATGGCTACACCTTC.

V usage is TRBV19 and J usage is TRBJ2-7, with 7 bases aligning to TRBD1. In germline, CDR1 is LNHDA, CDR2 SQIVND (reference sequence). This CDR3 is built from 14 residues. The J segment lost 2 bases and the V segment lost 6 bases, leaving 7 bases of the junction unmatched. The CDR3 DNA reads TGTGCCAGTAGCCGACAGGGAACGGCCTACGAGCAGTACTTC. This codes for CASSRQGTAYEQYF.

The chain employs TRBV28 and TRBJ2-3; 15 bases are shared with TRBD2. V trimming: 8 bases; J trimming: 6 bases; junction bases outside the gene matches: 9. The germline CDR1 and CDR2 sequences are MDHEN and SYDVKM. This CDR3 is built from 16 residues. This chain's CDR3 is CASCGLAGGVRDTQYF. In DNA, the CDR3 is TGTGCCAGCTGTGGACTAGCGGGGGGGGTTAGGGATACGCAGTATTTT.

The chain joins TRBV28 to TRBJ1-5; D is uncertain. This CDR3 has 14 amino acids. Germline CDR1 MDHEN, CDR2 SYDVKM. The ends were cut back, 1 base at V and 7 bases at J, with 11 bases in the middle. For the CDR3, the DNA is TGTGCCAGCAGTTTATACCAGGTCACGCAGCCCCAGCATTTT. Protein: CASSLYQVTQPQHF.

The chain couples TRBV20-1 to TRBJ1-6; no clear D gene. This CDR3 contains 14 residues. Trimming left V 3 bases short and J 7 bases short, with 13 bases between. Germline CDR1 and CDR2: DFQATT and SNEGSKA (reference sequence). The CDR3 nucleotides are TGCAGTGCTAGTCGGGGAATACGGAATTCACCCCTCCACTTT. This translates into CSASRGIRNSPLHF.